Below, 2 T cell receptor beta chains from the same sample are listed, as sequenced in a study of Ad26.COV2.S vaccination and SARS-CoV-2 variants. The treatment is: some 19 received Ad26.COV2.S at low or high dose, single or two shots; roughly five received placebo; per-sample allocation not given. Vaccine and placebo recipients were sampled on day 63 after the first injection. Assay: immunoSEQ multiplex PCR; the TCRdb copy retains only in-frame clones and omits some. The sample has roughly 380,000 clones; around 86% are singletons. Sample: peripheral blood, taken in a trial of Ad26.COV2.S vaccine versus placebo. The receptor set was obtained from a person between 18 and 60 years old who received the Ad26.COV2.S COVID-19 vaccine or a placebo.

The chain links TRBV19 to TRBJ2-3, with D possibly matching TRBD2 (5 bases). V was trimmed by 6 bases and J by 0 bases, leaving 16 bases between them. Germline lookup yields CDR1 LNHDA and CDR2 SQIVND (reference sequence). The CDR3 has 16 amino acids. In DNA, the CDR3 is TGTGCCAGTAGCCAGGACTCCTATTCAAGCACAGATACGCAGTATTTT. Amino acid sequence: CASSQDSYSSTDTQYF.

The chain employs TRBV27 and TRBJ2-1; weak D call: TRBD2 (6 bases). The CDR3 sequence is 15 residues long. V was shortened by 3 bases and J by 2 bases, with 11 bases between the two germline ends. Germline V gene lookup returns CDR1 MNHEY and CDR2 SMNVEV (reference sequence). The CDR3 spells CASSFRAGTYNEQFF. For the CDR3, the DNA is TGTGCCAGCAGTTTCCGAGCGGGCACCTACAATGAGCAGTTCTTC.